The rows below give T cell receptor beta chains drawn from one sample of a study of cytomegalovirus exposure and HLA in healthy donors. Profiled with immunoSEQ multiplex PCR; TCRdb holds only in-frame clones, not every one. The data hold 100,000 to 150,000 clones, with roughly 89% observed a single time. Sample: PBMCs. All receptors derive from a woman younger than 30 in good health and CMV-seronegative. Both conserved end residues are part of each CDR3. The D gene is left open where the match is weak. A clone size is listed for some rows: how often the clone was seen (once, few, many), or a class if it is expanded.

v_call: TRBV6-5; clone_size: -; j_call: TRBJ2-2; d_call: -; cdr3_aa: CASPPRGGPGELFF; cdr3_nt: TGTGCCAGCCCCCCTAGGGGGGGCCCCGGGGAGCTGTTTTTT
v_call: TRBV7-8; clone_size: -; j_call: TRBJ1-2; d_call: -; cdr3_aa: CASSPQGPSGYTF; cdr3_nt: TGTGCCAGCAGTCCACAGGGTCCCAGTGGCTACACCTTC
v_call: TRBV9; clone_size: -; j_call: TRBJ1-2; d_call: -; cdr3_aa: CASSVGQHVSFDGYTF; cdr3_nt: TGTGCCAGCAGCGTTGGACAGCACGTTAGCTTCGATGGCTACACCTTC
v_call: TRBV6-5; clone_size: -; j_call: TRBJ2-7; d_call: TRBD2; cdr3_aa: CASSLLSSGTYEQYF; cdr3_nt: TGTGCCAGCAGCCTACTCTCTAGCGGGACCTACGAGCAGTACTTC
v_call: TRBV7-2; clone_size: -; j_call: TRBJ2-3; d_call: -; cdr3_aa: CASSLPLGGDTQYF; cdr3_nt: TGTGCCAGCAGCTTACCGCTAGGTGGAGATACGCAGTATTTT
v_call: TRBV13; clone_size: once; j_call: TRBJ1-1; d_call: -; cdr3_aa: CASSTWGGLTEAFF; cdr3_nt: TGTGCCAGCAGCACATGGGGGGGGCTCACTGAAGCTTTCTTT
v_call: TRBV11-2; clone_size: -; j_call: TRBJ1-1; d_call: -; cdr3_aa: CASSLGGSAFF; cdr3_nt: TGTGCCAGCAGCTTAGGAGGATCGGCTTTCTTT
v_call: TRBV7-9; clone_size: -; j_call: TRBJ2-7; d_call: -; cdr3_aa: CASSPRQELPYEQYF; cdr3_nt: TGTGCCAGCAGCCCTCGACAGGAGCTCCCCTACGAGCAGTACTTC
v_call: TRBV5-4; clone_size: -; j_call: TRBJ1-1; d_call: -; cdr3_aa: CASSSRNRDRNTEAFF; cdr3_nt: TGTGCCAGCAGCTCCCGTAACAGGGACCGGAACACTGAAGCTTTCTTT
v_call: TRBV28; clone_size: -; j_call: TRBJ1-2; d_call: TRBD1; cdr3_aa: CASSLWQGDYTF; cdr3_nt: TGTGCCAGCAGTTTATGGCAGGGGGACTACACCTTC
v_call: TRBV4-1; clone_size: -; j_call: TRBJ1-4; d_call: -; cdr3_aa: CASSQDIATFNEKLFF; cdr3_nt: TGCGCCAGCAGCCAAGATATCGCCACTTTTAATGAAAAACTGTTTTTT
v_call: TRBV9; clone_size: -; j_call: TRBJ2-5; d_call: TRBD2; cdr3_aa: CASSVSLASGVLPQETQYF; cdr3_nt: TGTGCCAGCAGCGTATCTTTAGCTAGCGGGGTCCTTCCACAAGAGACCCAGTACTTC
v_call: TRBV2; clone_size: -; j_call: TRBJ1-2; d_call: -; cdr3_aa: CASSDSQEGSGYTF; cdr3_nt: TGTGCCAGCAGTGATTCACAGGAGGGTAGTGGCTACACCTTC
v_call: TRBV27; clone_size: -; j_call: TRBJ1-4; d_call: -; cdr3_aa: CASSLLQGSFEKLFF; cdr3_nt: TGTGCCAGCAGTTTATTGCAGGGGTCGTTTGAAAAACTGTTTTTT
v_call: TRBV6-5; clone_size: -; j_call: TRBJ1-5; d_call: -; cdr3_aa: CASSSGYQPQHF; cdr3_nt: TGTGCCAGCTCTTCCGGGTATCAGCCCCAGCATTTT
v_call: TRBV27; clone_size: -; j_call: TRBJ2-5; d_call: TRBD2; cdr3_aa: CASSPGLVETQYF; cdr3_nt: TGTGCCAGCAGTCCGGGACTAGTCGAGACCCAGTACTTC
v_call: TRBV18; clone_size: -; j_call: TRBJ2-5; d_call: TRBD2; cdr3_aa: CASSPGLGRETQYF; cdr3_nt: TGTGCCAGCTCACCGGGACTAGGCCGTGAGACCCAGTACTTC
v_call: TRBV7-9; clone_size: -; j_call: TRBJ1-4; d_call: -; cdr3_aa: CASSGRDILEKLFF; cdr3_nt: TGTGCCAGCAGCGGCCGGGACATACTTGAAAAACTGTTTTTT
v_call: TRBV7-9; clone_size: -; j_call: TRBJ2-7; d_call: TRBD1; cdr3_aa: CASSFSGTGGDEQYF; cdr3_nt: TGTGCCAGCAGCTTTTCGGGTACAGGGGGCGACGAGCAGTACTTC
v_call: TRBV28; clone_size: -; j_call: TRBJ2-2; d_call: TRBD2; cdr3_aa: CASKGGSVNTGELFF; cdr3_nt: TGTGCCAGCAAGGGCGGGAGCGTTAACACCGGGGAGCTGTTTTTT
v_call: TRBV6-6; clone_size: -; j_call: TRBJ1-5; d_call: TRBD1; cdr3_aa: CASSPLRDSNQPQHF; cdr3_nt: TGTGCCAGCAGCCCCCTTAGGGACAGTAATCAGCCCCAGCATTTT
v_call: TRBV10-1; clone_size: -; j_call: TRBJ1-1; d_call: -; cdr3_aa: CASSSFGLDTEAFF; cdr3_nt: TGCGCCAGCAGTAGTTTCGGTTTGGACACTGAAGCTTTCTTT
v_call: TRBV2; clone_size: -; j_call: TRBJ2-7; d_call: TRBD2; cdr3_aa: CASSGPSGEQYF; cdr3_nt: TGTGCCAGCAGTGGCCCTAGCGGCGAGCAGTACTTC
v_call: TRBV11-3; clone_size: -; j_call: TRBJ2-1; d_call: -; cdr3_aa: CASSFRLGHNEQFF; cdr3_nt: TGTGCCAGCAGCTTCAGGCTAGGACATAATGAGCAGTTCTTC
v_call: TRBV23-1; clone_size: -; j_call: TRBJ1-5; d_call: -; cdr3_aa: CASLSGGKGQPQHF; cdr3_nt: TGCGCCAGCCTATCAGGAGGGAAGGGTCAGCCCCAGCATTTT
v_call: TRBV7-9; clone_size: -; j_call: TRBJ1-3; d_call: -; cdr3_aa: CASRQIDSRSGNTIYF; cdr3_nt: TGTGCCAGCAGGCAAATCGACAGTCGCTCTGGAAACACCATATATTTT
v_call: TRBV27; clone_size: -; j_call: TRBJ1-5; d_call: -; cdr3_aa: CASSSQPPGSNQPQHF; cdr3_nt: TGTGCCAGCAGTTCTCAGCCCCCAGGCAGCAATCAGCCCCAGCATTTT
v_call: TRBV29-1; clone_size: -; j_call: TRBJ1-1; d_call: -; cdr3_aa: CSVEGFSEAFF; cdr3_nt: TGCAGCGTTGAAGGGTTCAGTGAAGCTTTCTTT
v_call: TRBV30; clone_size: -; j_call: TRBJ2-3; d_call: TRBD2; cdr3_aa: CAWSVLGGGSDTQYF; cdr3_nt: TGTGCCTGGAGTGTACTCGGGGGGGGATCAGATACGCAGTATTTT
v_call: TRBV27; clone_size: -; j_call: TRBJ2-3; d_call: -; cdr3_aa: CASSPAGLNTDTQYF; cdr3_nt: TGTGCCAGCAGTCCCGCCGGACTGAACACAGATACGCAGTATTTT
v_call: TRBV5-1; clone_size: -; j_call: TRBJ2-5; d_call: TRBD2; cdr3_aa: CASSLGLAGGYETQYF; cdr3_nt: TGCGCCAGCAGCTTGGGACTAGCGGGGGGGTACGAGACCCAGTACTTC
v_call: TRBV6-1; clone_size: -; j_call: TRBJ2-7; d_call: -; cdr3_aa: CASRGLAETYEQYF; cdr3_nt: TGTGCCAGCAGGGGGCTGGCAGAGACCTACGAGCAGTACTTC
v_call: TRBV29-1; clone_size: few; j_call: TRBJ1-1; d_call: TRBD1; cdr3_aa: CSTSTGWAEAFF; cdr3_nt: TGCAGCACCTCGACAGGGTGGGCTGAAGCTTTCTTT
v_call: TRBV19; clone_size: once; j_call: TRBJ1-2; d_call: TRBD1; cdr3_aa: CASSMNGQDYGYTF; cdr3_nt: TGTGCCAGTAGTATGAATGGACAGGACTATGGCTACACCTTC
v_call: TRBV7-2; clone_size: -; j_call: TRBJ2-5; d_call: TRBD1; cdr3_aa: CASSFQTRGPETQYF; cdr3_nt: TGTGCCAGCAGCTTCCAAACCAGGGGGCCAGAGACCCAGTACTTC
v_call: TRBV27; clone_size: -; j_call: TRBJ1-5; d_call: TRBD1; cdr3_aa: CASSPRFDRGHQPQHF; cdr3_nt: TGTGCCAGCAGTCCCCGTTTCGACAGGGGGCATCAGCCCCAGCATTTT
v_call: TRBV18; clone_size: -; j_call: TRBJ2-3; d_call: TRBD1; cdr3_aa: CASSPSGQGVGTDTQYF; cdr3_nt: TGTGCCAGCTCACCATCGGGACAGGGGGTTGGCACAGATACGCAGTATTTT
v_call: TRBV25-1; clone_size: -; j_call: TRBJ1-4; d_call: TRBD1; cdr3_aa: CASSTTGVEEKLFF; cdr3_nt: TGTGCCAGCAGCACCACAGGGGTAGAGGAAAAACTGTTTTTT
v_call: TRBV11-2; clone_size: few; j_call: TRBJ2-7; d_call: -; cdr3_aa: CASSLMAAREQYF; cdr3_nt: TGTGCCAGCAGCTTAATGGCCGCGAGGGAGCAGTACTTC
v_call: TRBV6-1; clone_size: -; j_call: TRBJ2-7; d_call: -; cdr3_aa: CASSEATGSYEQYF; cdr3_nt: TGTGCCAGCAGTGAAGCCACGGGCTCCTACGAGCAGTACTTC
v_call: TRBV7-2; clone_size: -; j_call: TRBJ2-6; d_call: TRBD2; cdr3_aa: CASRSGGVPSGANVLTF; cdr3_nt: TGTGCCAGCAGGTCGGGGGGTGTCCCCTCTGGGGCCAACGTCCTGACTTTC
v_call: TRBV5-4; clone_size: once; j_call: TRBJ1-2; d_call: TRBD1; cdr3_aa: CASSSGQEITNYGYTF; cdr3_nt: TGTGCCAGCAGCTCGGGACAGGAGATTACTAACTATGGCTACACCTTC
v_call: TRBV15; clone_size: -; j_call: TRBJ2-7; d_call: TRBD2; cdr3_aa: CATGTSGNVYEQYF; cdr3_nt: TGTGCCACCGGGACTAGCGGGAATGTCTACGAGCAGTACTTC
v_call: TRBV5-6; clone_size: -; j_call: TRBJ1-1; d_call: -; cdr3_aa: CASSTGWDTEAFF; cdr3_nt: TGTGCCAGCAGTACAGGGTGGGACACTGAAGCTTTCTTT
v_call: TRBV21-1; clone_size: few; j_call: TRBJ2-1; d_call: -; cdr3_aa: CASTPFAAPYNEQFF; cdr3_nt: TGTGCCAGCACACCATTTGCGGCCCCTTACAATGAGCAGTTCTTC
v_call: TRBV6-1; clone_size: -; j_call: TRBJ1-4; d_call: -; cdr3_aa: CASSEPGETNEKLFF; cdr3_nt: TGTGCCAGCAGTGAACCAGGGGAGACTAATGAAAAACTGTTTTTT
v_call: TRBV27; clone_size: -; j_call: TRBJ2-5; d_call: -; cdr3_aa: CASSPRGETQYF; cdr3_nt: TGTGCCAGCAGTCCCCGGGGGGAGACCCAGTACTTC
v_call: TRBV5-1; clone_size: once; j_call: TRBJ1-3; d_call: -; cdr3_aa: CASSLVAGSGNTIYF; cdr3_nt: TGCGCCAGCAGCTTGGTTGCGGGCTCTGGAAACACCATATATTTT
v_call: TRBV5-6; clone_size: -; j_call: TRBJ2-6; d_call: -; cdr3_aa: CASSLLILGASAGANVLTF; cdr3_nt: TGTGCCAGCAGCTTGTTAATCCTGGGGGCGTCCGCTGGGGCCAACGTCCTGACTTTC
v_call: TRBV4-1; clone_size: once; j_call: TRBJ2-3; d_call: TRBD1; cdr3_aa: CASRGQESETDTQYF; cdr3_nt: TGCGCCAGCAGAGGACAGGAGAGCGAGACAGATACGCAGTATTTT
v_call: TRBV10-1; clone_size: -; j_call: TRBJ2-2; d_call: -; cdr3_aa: CASSEDGRVNTGELFF; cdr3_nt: TGCGCCAGCAGTGAGGACGGGAGAGTGAACACCGGGGAGCTGTTTTTT
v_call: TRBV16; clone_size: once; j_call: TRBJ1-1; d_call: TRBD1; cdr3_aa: CASSQSGTGPPEAFF; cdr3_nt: TGTGCCAGCAGCCAAAGCGGGACAGGGCCTCCTGAAGCTTTCTTT
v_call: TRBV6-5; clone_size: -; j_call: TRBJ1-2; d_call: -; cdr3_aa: CASSYSHLTVNYGYTF; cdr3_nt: TGTGCCAGCAGTTACTCCCACTTGACAGTAAACTATGGCTACACCTTC
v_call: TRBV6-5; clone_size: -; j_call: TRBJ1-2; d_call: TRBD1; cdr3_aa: CASNSLDRGYGYTF; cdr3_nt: TGTGCCAGCAATTCCCTGGACAGGGGATACGGCTACACCTTC
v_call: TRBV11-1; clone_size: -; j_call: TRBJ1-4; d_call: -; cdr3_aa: CASRGSGRGEGVGEKLFF; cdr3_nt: TGTGCCAGCAGAGGGTCGGGCAGGGGTGAAGGGGTAGGCGAAAAACTGTTTTTT
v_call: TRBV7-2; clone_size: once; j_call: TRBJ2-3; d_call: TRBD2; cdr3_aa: CASSLALAAGTDTQYF; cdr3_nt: TGTGCCAGCAGCTTAGCCCTAGCGGCCGGAACAGATACGCAGTATTTT
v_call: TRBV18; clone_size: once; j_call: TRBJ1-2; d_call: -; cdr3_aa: CASSEGVNYGYTF; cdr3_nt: TGTGCCAGCTCTGAGGGGGTTAACTATGGCTACACCTTC